The T cell receptor beta chain under discussion was sequenced for a study of human T cells and chemical hapten exposure. Study in general: DPC at 2% was the sensitizing agent, placed on roughly 2 cm by roughly 2 cm of upper inner arm skin.

This clonotype was recorded a few times. Unmatched junction bases numbered 6, after V lost 0 bases and J lost 3 bases. Germline V CDR1 and CDR2: LGHDT, YNNKEL (reference sequence). The CDR3 length is 16 residues. In the original analysis: Samples contained a median of 95,638 TCRs, with a range of 23,224 to 690,600. TCRdb itself ran the RACE reads through MiXCR, one entry per CDR3 protein. TCRdb, not the original authors, processed these V and J calls. The profile shows under 200,000 distinct CDR3 sequences, about 31% of them singletons. Time point here: pre-sensitization, week 0. Treatment defined: therapeutic diphenylcyclopropenone sensitization with weekly scalp DPC. Suited to DPC and affected by alopecia, the donors ranged from 18 to 70 years old.

This receptor was taken from a woman between 25 and 40 years old with alopecia areata. Some clones in this sample may be carry-over from other donors' samples. The genes are TRBV3-1 and TRBJ2-3; 7 bases fit TRBD2. The input for sequencing was whole blood, taken in connection with sensitization to the hapten diphenylcyclopropenone (DPC). CDR3 nucleotides: TGTGCCAGCAGCCAAGATCCGGGGGGAGCGACAGATACGCAGTATTTT. This sequence encodes CASSQDPGGATDTQYF.